These 18 T cell receptor beta chains share one sample of origin, sequenced in a study of T cell changes during pregnancy in multiple sclerosis (dated by TCRdb to between 2017 and 2020). Library preparation employed the immunoSEQ multiplex PCR assay. In TCRdb, the immuneACCESS table is reduced to in-frame sequences with V and J assigned. These tables do not hold every clone; where another copy was compared, an unresolved V gene accounts for under half, and the others remain unexplained. In this sample the table shows about 36,000 clones, about 91% of which occur a single time. 10% to 12% of the sample is in the top ten clones. Material: CD8+ T cells from peripheral blood mononuclear cells, obtained in the third trimester of pregnancy. These receptors all stem from a female donor with multiple sclerosis, enrolled in a pregnancy study.

This rearrangement joins TRBV19 to TRBJ1-5; TRBD1 matches 9 bases. Looked up from germline, CDR1 is LNHDA and CDR2 is SQIVND (reference sequence). This CDR3 has 14 amino acids. Trimming removed 5 bases from V and 7 bases from J; junction bases left unmatched: 6. CDR3 loop: CASSPGTGRQPQHF. CDR3 nucleotide sequence: TGTGCCAGTAGTCCCGGGACAGGGAGACAGCCCCAGCATTTT.

This rearrangement joins TRBV10-1 to TRBJ2-5; D perhaps matches TRBD2 (6 bases). The V end lost 6 bases, the J end lost 1 base, and 6 bases lay between the germline ends. This CDR3 spans 12 amino acids. The V gene's germline CDR1 is WNHNN and CDR2 SYGVQD (reference sequence). CDR3 residues: CASSGSQETQYF. CDR3 nucleotides: TGCGCCAGCAGCGGGAGCCAAGAGACCCAGTACTTC.

This clone was seen just once. The chain combines TRBV6-5 with TRBJ2-5; possible D gene TRBD2, 5 bases. V was clipped by 2 bases and J by 4 bases, with 14 bases between them. Germline CDR1 is MNHEY and CDR2 is SVGAGI. The CDR3 has 15 residues. Here the CDR3 DNA reads TGTGCCAGCAGTTACCGCGCGGAGGACGTAGAGACCCAGTACTTC. Protein sequence: CASSYRAEDVETQYF.

The V and J genes are TRBV29-1 and TRBJ1-1; D gene uncertain. CDR1 SQVTM and CDR2 ANQGSEA come from the germline V gene. The CDR3 loop spans 13 amino acids. V lost 4 bases and J 3 bases, leaving 12 bases between the germline ends. The CDR3 is CSVGGGPDTEAFF. CDR3 sequence (DNA): TGCAGCGTTGGGGGAGGGCCGGACACTGAAGCTTTCTTT.

The V gene is TRBV4-1, the J gene TRBJ1-1; D is unclear. The germline V gene has CDR1 MGHRA and CDR2 YSYEKL. Trimming took off 0 bases at V and 1 base at J, with 15 bases between the two ends. This CDR3 is 17 amino acids long. DNA of the CDR3: TGCGCCAGCAGCCAAGATGGTCGTACGGGTGCGAACACTGAAGCTTTCTTT. Translation gives CASSQDGRTGANTEAFF.

This clone was counted a few times. This sequence joins TRBV6-1 and TRBJ1-5; D is ambiguous. Germline V lookup: CDR1 MNHNS, CDR2 SASEGT. The V end lost 2 bases, the J end lost 6 bases, and 11 bases lay between the germline ends. The CDR3 has 14 residues. DNA of the CDR3: TGTGCCAGCAGTGAACACGGGGAGGTTCAGCCCCAGCATTTT. Its translation: CASSEHGEVQPQHF.

The chain is built from TRBV5-5 and TRBJ1-2, with 12 bases fitting TRBD1. This CDR3 is 16 amino acids long. V dropped 2 bases and J dropped 7; count of bases not matched to a gene: 9. Germline V gene lookup returns CDR1 SGHKS and CDR2 YYEKEE (reference sequence). The DNA for the CDR3 is TGTGCCAGCAGCTTCCGGGACAGGGGGCAGGGAAGTGGCTACACCTTC. Protein sequence: CASSFRDRGQGSGYTF.

This clone was found once. This chain links TRBV13 with TRBJ2-1, with 7 bases lining up with TRBD2. CDR1 and CDR2 (germline): PRHDT, FYEKMQ (reference sequence). This CDR3 has 13 amino acids. With V trimmed by 5 bases and J by 9 bases, 7 bases remained unmatched. CDR3 sequence reads: CASSPPGGSEQFF. The CDR3 DNA reads as TGTGCCAGCAGCCCGCCGGGGGGATCTGAGCAGTTCTTC. Together with reference TRBV13 and TRBJ2-1, the CDR3 gives the full variable domain: AAGVIQSPRHLIKEKRETATLKCYPIPRHDTVYWYQQGPGQDPQFLISFYEKMQSDKGSIPDRFSAQQFSDYHSELNMSSLELGDSALYFCASSPPGGSEQFFGPGTRLTVL.

The CDR3 loop reads CASSVGGGSNTGELFF. Written as DNA, the CDR3 is TGTGCCAGCAGCGTAGGCGGGGGTTCGAACACCGGGGAGCTGTTTTTT. This rearrangement joins TRBV9 to TRBJ2-2; TRBD2 aligns across 7 bases. The V segment lost 0 bases and the J segment 0 bases; nucleotides outside the gene matches: 2. Germline values: CDR1 SGDLS, CDR2 YYNGEE. The length of the CDR3 is 16 residues.

The chain is built from TRBV7-9 and TRBJ1-2; 9 nucleotides agree with TRBD1. Germline CDR1 reads SEHNR; CDR2 reads FQNEAQ (reference sequence). With V trimmed by 5 bases and J by 4 bases, 14 bases remained unmatched. The CDR3 totals 17 residues. The CDR3 region has the DNA TGTGCCAGCAGCCAAATGACCGGGACAGGGCCTTCCTATGGCTACACCTTC. The encoded protein is CASSQMTGTGPSYGYTF.

The rearrangement links TRBV30 to TRBJ2-7; D perhaps matches TRBD1 (5 bases). CDR1 GTSNPN and CDR2 SVGIG come from the germline V gene (reference sequence). CDR3 length: 13 amino acids. V lost 7 bases and J 5 bases, leaving 18 bases between the germline ends. The CDR3 protein is CAYLGQGSNEQYF. The CDR3 DNA reads TGTGCCTACCTCGGGCAGGGAAGCAACGAGCAGTACTTC.

The rearrangement uses TRBV9 and TRBJ1-2, with 8 positions matching TRBD1. This CDR3 is built from 18 residues. Germline V lookup: CDR1 SGDLS, CDR2 YYNGEE. Germline trimming cut 0 bases from V and 3 bases from J; bases unmatched to any gene: 13. Here the CDR3 reads CASSVGGQGADHDYGYTF. The CDR3 DNA follows: TGTGCCAGCAGCGTAGGGGGGCAGGGGGCCGACCACGACTATGGCTACACCTTC.

The chain combines TRBV6-5 with TRBJ2-2; 7 nucleotides align to TRBD2. Germline V gene data show CDR1 as MNHEY and CDR2 as SVGAGI. CDR3 size: 13 residues. V gave up 3 bases and J gave up 7 bases; unmatched junction bases: 2. In DNA, the CDR3 is TGTGCCAGCAGTTATGGGGGGGACGGGGAGCTGTTTTTT. Amino acids: CASSYGGDGELFF.

This chain links TRBV27 with TRBJ2-1; possible D gene TRBD1, 5 bases. Per germline, CDR1 MNHEY and CDR2 SMNVEV (reference sequence). V was trimmed by 8 bases and J by 8 bases, leaving 10 bases between them. This CDR3 is 11 amino acids long. The CDR3 sequence is CASGQGDEQFF. In DNA, the CDR3 is TGTGCCAGCGGCCAGGGCGATGAGCAGTTCTTC.

The chain links TRBV4-2 to TRBJ2-3; 9 nucleotides agree with TRBD2. The CDR3 loop spans 17 amino acids. Per germline, CDR1 LGHNA and CDR2 YNFKEQ. V was clipped by 4 bases and J by 3 bases; unmatched bases: 11. CDR3 in DNA: TGTGCCAGCAGCCCGAGATGGGGCGGGGGGGTGACAGATACGCAGTATTTT. Residues: CASSPRWGGGVTDTQYF.

In nucleotides, the CDR3 is TGTGCCAGCAGCTTAGGGCCGCTGGGGAGCACTGAAGCTTTCTTT. Amino acid sequence: CASSLGPLGSTEAFF. The chain combines TRBV13 with TRBJ1-1; D gene ambiguous. The CDR3 has 15 amino acids. The germline V gene encodes CDR1 PRHDT and CDR2 FYEKMQ (reference sequence). Trimming shortened V by 0 bases and J by 4 bases, and 12 bases separated the two germline ends.

The CDR3 nucleotides are TGTGCCAGCAGCCATCTTATTAGCGGGGGGGAAGAGACCCAGTACTTC. Its protein product is CASSHLISGGEETQYF. V is TRBV4-2 and J is TRBJ2-5; the match to TRBD2 covers 11 bases. The junction had 6 bases not matched to a gene; V was cut back by 3 bases and J by 3 bases. Germline lookup yields CDR1 LGHNA and CDR2 YNFKEQ. The CDR3 has 16 amino acids.

The chain uses TRBV29-1 and TRBJ2-7; the match to TRBD2 covers 8 bases. The CDR3 length is 15 residues. The V gene's germline CDR1 is SQVTM and CDR2 ANQGSEA. J lost 3 bases, V lost 6 bases, and 13 bases had no gene match. CDR3 sequence reads: CSVVTGTSLGYEQYF. Written as DNA, the CDR3 is TGCAGCGTGGTGACCGGGACTAGTCTCGGCTACGAGCAGTACTTC.